This T cell receptor (beta chain) was found in a study of blood T cell repertoires in COVID-19. Study as a whole: The United States, Italy and Spain were the sources of the acute and convalescent COVID-19 samples. PBMCs, B-cell-depleted T cells, or T cells provided the cDNA or gDNA that made up the material.

Authors' processing steps: The assay estimated nucleated cells by amplifying reference gene primers. TCRdb's table, derived via immunoSEQ multiplex PCR, lists solely in-frame clones and lacks some. V, J and clone size reflect that table, while D and trimming were determined from the DNA. The sample lists 80,000 to 100,000 clones, roughly 80% occurring once. The CDR3 length is 15 residues. This TCR derives from a human donor in a cohort sampled during active COVID-19. The chain couples TRBV21-1 to TRBJ1-1; TRBD1, the table's D call, was not compared with the DNA. TRBV21-1 is labeled a pseudogene. The specimen sequenced was peripheral blood. CDR3 region: CASRNQSGMNTEAFF. DNA for the CDR3: TGTGCCAGCCGTAATCAGTCAGGTATGAACACTGAAGCTTTCTTT.